This section outlines one TCR beta chain sequence together with its context. No antigen is known for it. Distinct nucleotide sequences in the sample also encode this CDR3. The data derive from a study of vaccination effects on CD4 cells after COVID-19. Whole-study results and caveats: Limitations: small convalescent group and missing early post-infection timepoints.

V lost 0 bases and J 5 bases, leaving 4 bases between the germline ends. This CDR3 region has 12 residues. CDR1 LNHNV and CDR2 YYDKDF come from the germline V gene (reference sequence). Before sequencing, viral peptide pools were used by the ViraFEST assay to expand antigen-specific CD4+ T cells. Following a roughly 10-day culture, CD4+ T cells were purified. Either the mRNA-1273 or the BNT162b2 vaccine was given to participants as two doses. Profiled with immunoSEQ multiplex PCR; TCRdb holds only in-frame clones, not every one. The sample consists of around 30,000 clones, 74% of them appearing once. The TCR was taken from a human donor who received a COVID-19 vaccine. This chain uses TRBV15 with TRBJ2-5; D not certain. Source: CD4+ T cells from PBMCs cultured with HCoV-OC43 spike peptides, taken after COVID-19 vaccination. This sample's subset: HCoV-OC43 spike overlapping peptide pool stimulation. DNA for the CDR3: TGTGCCACCAGCAGAGATGTGGAGACCCAGTACTTC. Its translation: CATSRDVETQYF.